Following are 8 T cell receptor beta chains from one sample sequenced in a study of T cells after yellow fever vaccination. In TCRdb, the 5' RACE reads were re-called with MiXCR into one record per CDR3 protein. The table shows some 99,000 distinct CDR3 sequences, with less than 6% occurring only once. Source: CD8+ T cells sorted from PBMCs, taken 10 days after the yellow fever booster vaccination. These receptor sequences come from a man aged 18 to 35 who received the YFV17D yellow fever vaccine.

This clonotype turned up a few times. The chain uses TRBV6-5 and TRBJ2-5; the D gene is possibly TRBD2 (7 bases). In germline, CDR1 is MNHEY, CDR2 SVGAGI. The CDR3 loop spans 17 amino acids. Trimming cost V 2 bases and J 4 bases, with 20 bases left between them. CDR3 nucleotides: TGTGCCAGCAGTTACGGGGGGGCAGGGATCTTTCGAGAGACCCAGTACTTC. It encodes CASSYGGAGIFRETQYF.

Many counts were recorded for this clonotype. This rearrangement joins TRBV7-2 to TRBJ2-3, with D tentatively TRBD2 (7 bases). The CDR3 extends over 16 amino acids. Germline values: CDR1 SGHTA, CDR2 FQGNSA. V gave up 0 bases and J gave up 5 bases, with 15 bases separating them. The CDR3: CASSLALGGGQDTQYF. Written as DNA, the CDR3 is TGTGCCAGCAGCTTAGCGCTTGGCGGGGGCCAAGATACGCAGTATTTT. Looking up the rest from reference TRBV7-2 and TRBJ2-3 gives the full variable domain: GAGVSQSPSNKVTEKGKDVELRCDPISGHTALYWYRQSLGQGLEFLIYFQGNSAPDKSGLPSDRFSAERTGGSVSTLTIQRTQQEDSAVYLCASSLALGGGQDTQYFGPGTRLTVL.

In this sample, this clonotype turned up a few times. The J gene is TRBJ2-2, the V gene TRBV6-2 or TRBV6-3, with D uncertain. The CDR3 sequence is 15 residues long. Germline values: CDR1 MNHEY, CDR2 SVGEGT. Trimming removed 2 bases from V and 5 bases from J, with 12 bases in between. CDR3 DNA sequence: TGTGCCAGCAGTTACGTCCAGGAACTAACCGGGGAGCTGTTTTTT. Translated, it gives CASSYVQELTGELFF.

In this sample, this clonotype turned up a few times. The chain couples TRBV5-1 to TRBJ1-1; TRBD1 aligns across 7 bases. Germline V gives CDR1 SGHRS, CDR2 YFSETQ. After removal of 7 bases from V and 6 bases from J, the junction contained 9 bases not matched to a gene. The CDR3 is 13 amino acids. CDR3: CASYRQGGSEAFF. In DNA, the CDR3 is TGCGCCAGCTACCGACAGGGAGGGTCTGAAGCTTTCTTT. Full variable domain (rest looked up from reference TRBV5-1 and TRBJ1-1): KAGVTQTPRYLIKTRGQQVTLSCSPISGHRSVSWYQQTPGQGLQFLFEYFSETQRNKGNFPGRFSGRQFSNSRSEMNVSTLELGDSALYLCASYRQGGSEAFFGQGTRLTVV.

This clonotype was picked up a small number of times. The chain carries TRBV9 and TRBJ1-1, with D uncertain. Trimming pared 0 bases from V and 4 bases from J, leaving 10 bases between. CDR3 size: 14 residues. Germline CDR1 is SGDLS and CDR2 is YYNGEE. The CDR3 spells CASSVGGSGTEAFF. The DNA for the CDR3 is TGTGCCAGCAGCGTAGGGGGTAGTGGCACTGAAGCTTTCTTT.

The chain combines TRBV6-4 with TRBJ2-1, with TRBD2 as a possible D gene (6 bases). The V end was cut by 3 bases, the J end by 5 bases, with 11 bases between. The CDR3 sequence is 14 residues long. Germline values: CDR1 MRHNA, CDR2 SNTAGT. CDR3 in amino acids: CASSETGLHNEQFF. Here the CDR3 DNA reads TGTGCCAGCAGTGAGACGGGACTCCACAATGAGCAGTTCTTC.

This clonotype was detected ten times or more. The chain employs TRBV7-8 and TRBJ2-2; 13 positions agree with TRBD2. Losses at the gene ends were 5 bases for V and 3 bases for J; bases not matched to a gene: 6. The CDR3 has 17 residues. Germline CDR1 and CDR2: SGHVS and FQNEAQ. The DNA for the CDR3 is TGTGCCAGCAGCCCGGGACTAGCGGGGACCTACACCGGGGAGCTGTTTTTT. Translated, it gives CASSPGLAGTYTGELFF.

This clonotype was observed a few times. The chain has TRBV20-1 and TRBJ2-7; no firm D call. The CDR3 loop spans 14 amino acids. V lost 3 bases and J lost 2, with 14 bases in between. Germline CDR1 is DFQATT and CDR2 is SNEGSKA (reference sequence). CDR3 residues: CSARGVGAPYEQYF. Here the CDR3 DNA reads TGCAGTGCTAGGGGCGTAGGTGCCCCCTACGAGCAGTACTTC.